This TCR beta chain originates from a study of blood T cell repertoires in COVID-19. Background on the study: Donors in the United States, Italy and Spain gave samples during acute or convalescent COVID-19. PBMCs, B-cell-depleted T cells, or T cells provided the cDNA or gDNA that made up the material.

Original methodology: Reference gene primer amplification gave nucleated cell count estimates. Sequenced by immunoSEQ multiplex PCR; TCRdb stores in-frame clones only, minus some. V, J and clone size derive from that table, while D and trimming were established from the DNA sequence. The sample lists 45,000 or so clones, 86% occurring once. Germline V gives CDR1 LNHDA, CDR2 SQIVND (reference sequence). The CDR3 is 16 residues long. Trimming removed 3 bases from V and 2 bases from J, with 16 bases in between. This clonotype originated in a woman aged 60-70 years with acute or convalescent COVID-19. Sequenced material: peripheral blood. The gene calls are TRBV19 and TRBJ1-2; tentatively, D is TRBD1 (5 bases). The CDR3 protein is CASSIPGRQSNYGYTF. The CDR3 nucleotides read TGTGCCAGTAGTATCCCCGGCCGACAGAGCAACTATGGCTACACCTTC.